This TCR beta chain is from a study of T cells in women clearing cervical HPV infection. Study summary: Cases: HPV16-related CIN3 or worse on histology, a couple of invasive cancers. Case blood was drawn when the lesion was first found; control blood after infection became undetectable.

Average input was approximately 1,200 ng genomic DNA for immunoSEQ TCR beta CDR3 amplification. The table came from immunoSEQ multiplex PCR; TCRdb's copy has only in-frame clones and leaves some out. Recorded for this sample: roughly 35,000 clones. Dot-blot hybridization genotyped cervical HPV amplified with MY09/MY11 PCR. The CDR3 extends over 15 amino acids. V lost 3 bases, J lost 4 bases, and 6 bases stayed unmatched. Germline CDR1 DFQATT, CDR2 SNEGSKA (reference sequence). Comments on this clone: The sequenced fragment ends 3 residues before the CDR3 boundary, so the rest is inferred from the germline J gene.

The rearrangement joins TRBV20-1 to TRBJ1-2; 12 bases agree with TRBD1. This TCR came from a woman aged 18-70 years with a cervical HPV16 infection that either progressed to CIN3+ or cleared (not recorded which). The sample consisted of blood buffy coat. The CDR3 is CSARAGTGGFYGYTF. Partial CDR3 DNA: TGCAGTGCTAGGGCTGGGACAGGGGGCTTCTATGGC.